This TCR beta chain was captured in a study of CD8 T cells in ankylosing spondylitis. Study-wide results and caveats: Enrichment of disease-linked clones was reportedly significant in matched ankylosing spondylitis synovial fluid.

TCRdb recomputed calls from the 5' RACE reads with MiXCR, one row per CDR3 protein. The data show roughly 260,000 distinct CDR3 sequences, over 15% seen once. This clonotype was seen a few times. Its specificity is unknown. The TCR comes from a male donor with ankylosing spondylitis or in good health (not recorded which). The sample was blood, either unsorted or a sorted T cell fraction (not recorded which).

The CDR3 DNA sequence: TGCAGCGTGCGACTAGGGTTTAGGGGCCCCTACAATGAGCAGTTCTTC. Its protein is CSVRLGFRGPYNEQFF. J is TRBJ2-1 and V is TRBV29-1; tentatively, D is TRBD2 (6 bases). Germline V lookup: CDR1 SQVTM, CDR2 ANQGSEA. This CDR3 is built from 16 residues. V lost 6 bases and J 2 bases, leaving 20 bases between the germline ends.